Following are 19 T cell receptor beta chains from one sample sequenced in a study of T cells in Graves' hyperthyroidism and ophthalmopathy. Amplification targeted TCR beta CDR3 regions from RNA transcripts. First-round RT-PCR with HTBI primers amplified the TCR CDR3 region. TCRdb reanalysed the multiplex PCR reads using MiXCR and keeps one entry per CDR3 protein. The repertoire includes over 300,000 distinct CDR3 sequences, about 13% of them detected once, and 30% to 40% sits in the top ten. Material: blood. These receptors came from a woman aged 40 to 49 with Graves' ophthalmopathy.

This clonotype was detected once. A much bigger clone sits one base away, suggesting this may be a read error. The V gene is TRBV20-1, the J gene TRBJ2-5; no clear D gene. The V gene lost 3 bases and the J gene lost 1 base, with 15 bases spanning the gap. This CDR3 is 15 amino acids long. Germline CDR1 and CDR2: DFQATT and SNEGSKA (reference sequence). The CDR3 is CSARSAEILQETQYF. CDR3 bases: TGCAGTGCTAGGTCTGCGGAGATACTCCAAGAGACCCAGTACTTC.

A few counts support this clonotype. At one end the junction does not follow the germline gene, possibly because of a read error. CDR3 amino acids: CASSLASGGSPAHNEQFF. In DNA, the CDR3 is TGTGCCAGCAGCTTAGCTTCGGGGGGGTCGCCGGCCCACAATGAGCAGTTCTTT. The V gene is TRBV7-2, the J gene TRBJ2-1; 8 bases are shared with TRBD2. The length of the CDR3 is 18 residues. The germline gives CDR1 SGHTA, CDR2 FQGNSA.

The chain couples TRBV5-1 to TRBJ1-4; D uncertain. CDR3 length equals 14 residues. Germline CDR1 and CDR2: SGHRS and YFSETQ. V was trimmed by 0 bases and J by 8 bases, leaving 11 bases between them. The CDR3 spells CASSLALGREKLFF. The CDR3 coding sequence is TGCGCCAGCAGCTTGGCCCTCGGGAGAGAAAAACTGTTTTTT.

This clonotype was found many times. The V and J genes are TRBV12-3 or TRBV12-4 and TRBJ2-2; D ambiguous. The CDR3 spans 14 residues. Trimming cost V 7 bases and J 0 bases, with 9 bases left between them. The CDR3 sequence is CASTPEANTGELFF. The CDR3, as DNA: TGTGCCAGCACCCCTGAGGCGAACACCGGGGAGCTGTTTTTT.

This clonotype was seen many times. This chain joins TRBV28 and TRBJ2-4; D is possibly TRBD2 (6 bases). With 1 base removed from V and 3 bases from J, the gap between germline ends came to 13 bases. Germline CDR1 and CDR2: MDHEN and SYDVKM. The CDR3 contains 16 residues. This CDR3 reads CASSLLGSGLKNIQYF. CDR3 coding DNA: TGTGCCAGCAGTTTATTAGGTAGCGGACTCAAAAACATTCAGTACTTC.

This clonotype was found many times. This chain joins TRBV20-1 and TRBJ2-5; D may be TRBD1 (6 bases). This CDR3 region has 13 residues. Trimming stripped 1 base from V and 3 bases from J, with 9 bases between. CDR1 and CDR2 (germline): DFQATT, SNEGSKA (reference sequence). The CDR3 is CSARGSGEETQYF. CDR3 DNA: TGCAGTGCTAGAGGATCAGGGGAAGAGACCCAGTACTTC.

This clonotype occurred many times. This chain uses TRBV20-1 with TRBJ2-3; TRBD2 agrees at 8 bases. The germline V gene has CDR1 DFQATT and CDR2 SNEGSKA (reference sequence). V lost 6 bases, J lost 1 base, and 6 bases stayed unmatched. The CDR3 sequence is 14 residues long. The CDR3 DNA sequence: TGCAGTGCCCACGGGGGGGCCGGCACAGATACGCAGTATTTT. It is translated as CSAHGGAGTDTQYF.

This clonotype showed up many times. The chain employs TRBV6-1 and TRBJ1-2; 8 bases map to TRBD1. Germline-derived CDR1 and CDR2 are MNHNS and SASEGT. This CDR3 has 15 residues. V shed 6 bases, J shed 0 bases, and the junction held 6 bases outside the gene matches. CDR3 DNA: TGTGCCAGCAGGCACAGGGGGGCATCTAACTATGGCTACACCTTC. Translating gives CASRHRGASNYGYTF.

Comment on this clonotype: A much larger clone sits a single nucleotide away, making a read error possible. The chain employs TRBV12-3 or TRBV12-4 and TRBJ2-2; no clear D gene. The CDR3 totals 13 residues. Trimming shortened V by 5 bases and J by 4 bases, and 8 bases separated the two germline ends. In DNA, the CDR3 is TGTGCCAGCAGTACGAGAACCACCGGGGAGCTGTTTTTT. It codes for CASSTRTTGELFF.

This clonotype occurred many times. The V gene is TRBV29-1, the J gene TRBJ2-7, with 10 bases that match TRBD2. CDR1 is SQVTM, CDR2 ANQGSEA, per germline. This CDR3 contains 17 residues. J lost 0 bases, V lost 0 bases, and 8 bases had no gene match. The CDR3 DNA sequence: TGCAGCGTTGAAGATCTGGCGGGGACTAGCGACTCCTACGAGCAGTACTTC. The encoded protein is CSVEDLAGTSDSYEQYF.

This clonotype was seen only a few times. The gene calls are TRBV20-1 and TRBJ1-4; D call uncertain. Germline CDR1 DFQATT, CDR2 SNEGSKA (reference sequence). The ends were cut back, 3 bases at V and 6 bases at J, with 5 bases in the middle. This CDR3 has 11 residues. The CDR3 region is CSAREHEKLFF. The DNA for the CDR3 is TGCAGTGCTAGGGAACATGAAAAACTGTTTTTT.

The CDR3 nucleotides are TGTGCCAGCAGCCAATCTCTCCCGGGCAGCCAGCTGTTTTTT. This encodes CASSQSLPGSQLFF. The chain combines TRBV14 with TRBJ2-2; D gene unclear. V was trimmed by 2 bases and J by 12 bases, leaving 16 bases between them. This CDR3 is built from 14 residues. CDR1 is SGHDN and CDR2 is FVKESK in the germline V gene. The full variable domain, rest sourced from reference TRBV14 and TRBJ2-2, is EAGVTQFPSHSVIEKGQTVTLRCDPISGHDNLYWYRRVMGKEIKFLLHFVKESKQDESGMPNNRFLAERTGGTYSTLKVQPAELEDSGVYFCASSQSLPGSQLFFGEGSRLTVL.

This clonotype was picked up a small number of times. The chain couples TRBV20-1 to TRBJ2-5; D not certain. Looked up from germline, CDR1 is DFQATT and CDR2 is SNEGSKA (reference sequence). The CDR3 length is 11 residues. V lost 3 bases and J lost 3, with 5 bases in between. DNA of the CDR3: TGCAGTGCTAGTAGGGAAGAGACCCAGTACTTC. This codes for CSASREETQYF.

This clonotype occurred a few times. The V and J genes are TRBV4-1 and TRBJ2-5, with 14 bases that match TRBD2. CDR1 is MGHRA, CDR2 YSYEKL, per germline. After removal of 0 bases from V and 5 bases from J, the junction contained 8 bases not matched to a gene. The CDR3 has 18 amino acids. DNA of the CDR3: TGCGCCAGCAGCCAAGATTTTGGGACTAGCGGGAGCTTGGAGACCCAGTACTTC. Residues: CASSQDFGTSGSLETQYF.

This clonotype was seen at least ten times. The chain uses TRBV28 and TRBJ2-2, with 8 bases aligning to TRBD2. Germline V gives CDR1 MDHEN, CDR2 SYDVKM. The CDR3 loop spans 16 amino acids. The junction had 9 bases not matched to a gene; V was cut back by 7 bases and J by 2 bases. CDR3 sequence: CASTRTSPFNTGELFF. The CDR3 nucleotides are TGTGCCAGCACCAGGACTAGCCCCTTCAACACCGGGGAGCTGTTTTTT.

This clonotype appeared many times. The CDR3 protein is CASSLGALRGAFF. DNA for the CDR3: TGTGCCAGCAGCTTAGGGGCCTTAAGAGGCGCTTTCTTT. The chain carries TRBV7-2 and TRBJ1-1; D is undetermined. The germline gives CDR1 SGHTA, CDR2 FQGNSA. Deletions cut 1 base from V and 11 bases from J, with 14 bases between. The CDR3 runs 13 residues.

V is TRBV4-2 and J is TRBJ1-3, with TRBD1 matching over 7 bases. This CDR3 is 15 amino acids long. V dropped 0 bases and J dropped 4; count of bases not matched to a gene: 3. Germline-derived CDR1 and CDR2 are LGHNA and YNFKEQ. The CDR3 sequence is CASSQDDRDGNTIYF. The CDR3 coding sequence is TGTGCCAGCAGCCAAGACGACAGGGACGGAAACACCATATATTTT.

This clonotype was seen a handful of times. The gene calls are TRBV6-1 and TRBJ1-5; D possibly corresponds to TRBD1 (6 bases). The germline gives CDR1 MNHNS, CDR2 SASEGT. The CDR3 consists of 15 residues. Trimming took 1 base from V and 5 from J, leaving 12 bases between them. CDR3 in amino acids: CASSEVLQGYQPQHF. The CDR3 region has the DNA TGTGCCAGCAGTGAAGTTCTGCAGGGGTATCAGCCCCAGCATTTT.

The rearrangement joins TRBV5-5 to TRBJ1-6, with D possibly TRBD1 on 5 matching bases. Trimming stripped 0 bases from V and 6 bases from J, with 13 bases between. Germline lookup yields CDR1 SGHKS and CDR2 YYEKEE (reference sequence). CDR3 length equals 16 residues. CDR3 coding DNA: TGTGCCAGCAGCTTGGATCGACAGAGCCGTAATTCACCCCTCCACTTT. This gives the protein CASSLDRQSRNSPLHF.